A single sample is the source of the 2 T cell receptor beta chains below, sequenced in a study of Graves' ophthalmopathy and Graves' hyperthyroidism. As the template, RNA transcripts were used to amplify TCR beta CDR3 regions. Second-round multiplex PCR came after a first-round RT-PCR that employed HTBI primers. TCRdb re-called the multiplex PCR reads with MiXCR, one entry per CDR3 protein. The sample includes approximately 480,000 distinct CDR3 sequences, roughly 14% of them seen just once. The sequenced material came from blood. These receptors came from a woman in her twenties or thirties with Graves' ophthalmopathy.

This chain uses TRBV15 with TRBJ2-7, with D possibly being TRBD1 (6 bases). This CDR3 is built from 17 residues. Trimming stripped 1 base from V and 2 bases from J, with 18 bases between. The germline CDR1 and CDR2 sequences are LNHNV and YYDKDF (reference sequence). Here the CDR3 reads CATSRVFVAGAPYEQYF. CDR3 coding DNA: TGTGCCACCAGCAGAGTATTTGTGGCAGGGGCTCCCTACGAGCAGTACTTC.

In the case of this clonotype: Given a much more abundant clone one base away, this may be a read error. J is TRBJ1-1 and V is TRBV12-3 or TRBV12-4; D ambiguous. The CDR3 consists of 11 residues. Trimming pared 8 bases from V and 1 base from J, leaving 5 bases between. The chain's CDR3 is CASGENTEAFF. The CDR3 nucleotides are TGTGCCAGCGGAGAGAACACTGAAGCTTTCTTT.